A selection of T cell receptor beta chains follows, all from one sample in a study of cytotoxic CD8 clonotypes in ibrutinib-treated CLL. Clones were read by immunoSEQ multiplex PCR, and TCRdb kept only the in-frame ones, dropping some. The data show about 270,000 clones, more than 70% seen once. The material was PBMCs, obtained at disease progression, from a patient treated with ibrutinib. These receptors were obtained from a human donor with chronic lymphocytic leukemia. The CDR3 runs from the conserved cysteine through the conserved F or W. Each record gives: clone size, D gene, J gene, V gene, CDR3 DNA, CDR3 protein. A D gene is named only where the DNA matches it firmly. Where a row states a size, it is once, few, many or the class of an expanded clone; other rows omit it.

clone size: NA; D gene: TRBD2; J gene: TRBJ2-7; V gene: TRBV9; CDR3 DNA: TGTGCCAGCACCGCGGGACTAGCGGGGGGTCCGGGGCTCTACGAGCAGTACTTC; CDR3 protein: CASTAGLAGGPGLYEQYF
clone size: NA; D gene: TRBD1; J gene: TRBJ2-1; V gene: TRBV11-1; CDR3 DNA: TGTGCCAGCAGCTTCGGGACAGGGGGCTTTGAGCAGTTCTTC; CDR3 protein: CASSFGTGGFEQFF
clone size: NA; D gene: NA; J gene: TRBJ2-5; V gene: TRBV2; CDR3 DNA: TGTGCCAGCAGAGGACAGAGTGCTACCCAGTACTTC; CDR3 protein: CASRGQSATQYF
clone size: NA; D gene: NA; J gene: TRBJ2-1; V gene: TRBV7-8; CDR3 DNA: TGTGCCAGCAGCTTTGACAATGAGCAGTTCTTC; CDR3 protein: CASSFDNEQFF
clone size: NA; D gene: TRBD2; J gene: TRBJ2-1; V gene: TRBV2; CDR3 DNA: TGTGCCAGCAGTGGCGGTAGCGGGAGTGCCAATGAGCAGTTCTTC; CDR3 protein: CASSGGSGSANEQFF
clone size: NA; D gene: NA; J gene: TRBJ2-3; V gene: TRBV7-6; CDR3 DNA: TGTGCCAGCAGCCTATTCACAGATACGCAGTATTTT; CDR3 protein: CASSLFTDTQYF
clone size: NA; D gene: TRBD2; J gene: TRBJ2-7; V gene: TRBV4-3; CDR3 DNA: TGCGCCAGCAGCCCAGCCGGGACTAGCGGGATCTACGAGCAGTACTTC; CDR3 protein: CASSPAGTSGIYEQYF
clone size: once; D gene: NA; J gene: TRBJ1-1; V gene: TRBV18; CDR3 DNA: TGTGCCAGCTCACCCCCCGGCGCTGAAGCTTTCTTT; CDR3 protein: CASSPPGAEAFF
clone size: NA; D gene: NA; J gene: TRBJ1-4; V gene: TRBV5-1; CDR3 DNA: TGCGCCAGCAGCTTGTATGCGGCGGGAGGAGGGTTTGATGAAAAACTGTTTTTT; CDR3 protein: CASSLYAAGGGFDEKLFF
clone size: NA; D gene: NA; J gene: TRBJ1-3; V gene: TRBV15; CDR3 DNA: TGTGCCACCAGCAGGGAACGGGAAATATATTTT; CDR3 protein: CATSREREIYF
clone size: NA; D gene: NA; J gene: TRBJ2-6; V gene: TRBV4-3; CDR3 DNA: TGCGCCAGCAGCCAAGATTACTTTAAGATCGCAGGGCGTCCAGGGGCCAACGTCCTGACTTTC; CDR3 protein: CASSQDYFKIAGRPGANVLTF
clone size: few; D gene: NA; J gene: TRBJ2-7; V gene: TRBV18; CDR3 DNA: TGTGCCAGCTCACCCATTCCAGGGGACATCTACGAGCAGTACTTC; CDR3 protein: CASSPIPGDIYEQYF
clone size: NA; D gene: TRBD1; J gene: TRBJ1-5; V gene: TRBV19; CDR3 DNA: TGTGCCAGTAGTCTTTGGACAGGCGTCAGCAATCAGCCCCAGCATTTT; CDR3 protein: CASSLWTGVSNQPQHF
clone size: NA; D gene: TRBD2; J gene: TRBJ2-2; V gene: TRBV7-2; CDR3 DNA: TGTGCCAGCAGCTTAGTGGCTAGCGGGGGGCCTTACACCGGGGAGCTGTTTTTT; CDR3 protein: CASSLVASGGPYTGELFF
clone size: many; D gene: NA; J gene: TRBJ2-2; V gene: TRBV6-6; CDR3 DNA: TGTGCCAGCAGTAAAAGGGGGGATTCGACCGGGGAGCTGTTTTTT; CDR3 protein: CASSKRGDSTGELFF
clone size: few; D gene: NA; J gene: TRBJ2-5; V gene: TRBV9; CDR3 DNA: TGTGCCAGCAATCCCAGCGCGGGCGCGGGGGAGACCCAGTACTTC; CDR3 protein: CASNPSAGAGETQYF
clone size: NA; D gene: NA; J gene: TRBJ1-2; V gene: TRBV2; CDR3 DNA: TGTGCCAGCGGGGCTAACTATGGCTACACCTTC; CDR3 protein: CASGANYGYTF
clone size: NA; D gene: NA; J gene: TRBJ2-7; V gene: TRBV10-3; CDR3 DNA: TGTGCCATCTCCGACTCCTACGAGCAGTACTTC; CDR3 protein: CAISDSYEQYF
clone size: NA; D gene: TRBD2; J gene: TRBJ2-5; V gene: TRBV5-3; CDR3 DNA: TGTGCCAGAAGCTCATTACTAGCGGCCCCCTGGCGGGAGACCCAGTACTTC; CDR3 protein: CARSSLLAAPWRETQYF
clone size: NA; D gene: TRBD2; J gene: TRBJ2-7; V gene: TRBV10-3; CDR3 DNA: TGTGCCATCAGTGCGAGCGGGAGTCCCTACGAGCAGTACTTC; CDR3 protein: CAISASGSPYEQYF
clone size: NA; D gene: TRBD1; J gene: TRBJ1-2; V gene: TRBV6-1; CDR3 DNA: TGTGCCAGCAGCCAAACTCCCGGGACAGATCGCTGCACCTTC; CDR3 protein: CASSQTPGTDRCTF
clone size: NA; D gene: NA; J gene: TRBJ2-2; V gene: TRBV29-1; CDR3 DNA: TGCAGCGTTATTATAGTTGGGTCGGCCGGGGAGCTGTTTTTT; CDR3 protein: CSVIIVGSAGELFF
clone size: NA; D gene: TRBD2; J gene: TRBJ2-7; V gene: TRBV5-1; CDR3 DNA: TGCGCCAGCAGCTTCACTAGCGGGATCTACGAGCAGTACTTC; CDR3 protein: CASSFTSGIYEQYF
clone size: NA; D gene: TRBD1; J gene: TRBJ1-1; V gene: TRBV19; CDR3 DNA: TGTGCCAGTGGGACAGGGGAATGGAACACTGAAGCTTTCTTT; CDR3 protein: CASGTGEWNTEAFF
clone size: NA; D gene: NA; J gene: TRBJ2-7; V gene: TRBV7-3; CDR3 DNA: TGTGCCAGCAGCCCCTCGAGCTCCTACGAGCAGTACTTC; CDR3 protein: CASSPSSSYEQYF
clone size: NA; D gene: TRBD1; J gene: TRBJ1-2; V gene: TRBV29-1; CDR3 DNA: TGCAGCGCCGGTCCGGGACAGAACTATGGCTACACCTTC; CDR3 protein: CSAGPGQNYGYTF